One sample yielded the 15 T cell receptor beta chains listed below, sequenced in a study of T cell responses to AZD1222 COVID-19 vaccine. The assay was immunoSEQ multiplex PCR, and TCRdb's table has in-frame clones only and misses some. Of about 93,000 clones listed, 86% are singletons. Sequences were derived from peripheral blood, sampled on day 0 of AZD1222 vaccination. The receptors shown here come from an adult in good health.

CDR3 region: CASSPAGGGREQYF. CDR3 DNA: TGTGCCAGCAGCCCTGCCGGGGGGGGTCGTGAGCAGTACTTC. The chain links TRBV7-2 to TRBJ2-7; 8 positions match TRBD2. CDR3 length: 14 residues. Germline CDR1 and CDR2: SGHTA and FQGNSA. J was trimmed by 7 bases and V by 5 bases; bases with no gene match: 10.

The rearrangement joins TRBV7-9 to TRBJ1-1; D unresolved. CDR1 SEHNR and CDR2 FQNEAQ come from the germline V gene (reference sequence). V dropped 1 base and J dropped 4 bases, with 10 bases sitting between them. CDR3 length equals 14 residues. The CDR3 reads CASSLVLHLTEAFF. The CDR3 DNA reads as TGTGCCAGCAGCTTAGTTCTCCACCTCACTGAAGCTTTCTTT.

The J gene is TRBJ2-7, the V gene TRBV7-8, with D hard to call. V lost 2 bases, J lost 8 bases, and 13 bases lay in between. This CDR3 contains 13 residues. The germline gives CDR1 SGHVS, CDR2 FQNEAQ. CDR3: CASSLPPDGKQYF. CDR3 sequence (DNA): TGTGCCAGCAGCTTACCCCCCGATGGGAAGCAGTACTTC.

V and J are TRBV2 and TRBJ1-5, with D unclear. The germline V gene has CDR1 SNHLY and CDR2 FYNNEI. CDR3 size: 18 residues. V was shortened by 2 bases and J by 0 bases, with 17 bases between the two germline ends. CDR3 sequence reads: CASSEQETYTLSNQPQHF. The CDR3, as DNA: TGTGCCAGCAGTGAACAGGAAACTTATACCCTTAGCAATCAGCCCCAGCATTTT. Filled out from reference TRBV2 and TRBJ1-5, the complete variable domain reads EPEVTQTPSHQVTQMGQEVILRCVPISNHLYFYWYRQILGQKVEFLVSFYNNEISEKSEIFDDQFSVERPDGSNFTLKIRSTKLEDSAMYFCASSEQETYTLSNQPQHFGDGTRLSIL.

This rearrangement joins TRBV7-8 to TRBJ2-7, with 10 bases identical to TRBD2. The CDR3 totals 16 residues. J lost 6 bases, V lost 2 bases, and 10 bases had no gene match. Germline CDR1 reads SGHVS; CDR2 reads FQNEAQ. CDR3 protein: CASSLMGGLAGVEQYF. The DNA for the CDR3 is TGTGCCAGCAGCTTAATGGGTGGGCTAGCGGGAGTCGAGCAGTACTTC. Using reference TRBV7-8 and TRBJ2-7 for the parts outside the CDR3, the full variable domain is GAGVSQSPRYKVAKRGQDVALRCDPISGHVSLFWYQQALGQGPEFLTYFQNEAQLDKSGLPSDRFFAERPEGSVSTLKIQRTQQEDSAVYLCASSLMGGLAGVEQYFGPGTRLTVT.

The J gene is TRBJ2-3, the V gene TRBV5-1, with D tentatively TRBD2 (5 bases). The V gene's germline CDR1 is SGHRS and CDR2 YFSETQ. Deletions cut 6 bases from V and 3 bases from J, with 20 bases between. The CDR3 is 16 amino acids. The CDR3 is CASTNRISPGTDTQYF. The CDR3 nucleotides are TGCGCCAGCACTAATCGGATCAGCCCGGGGACAGATACGCAGTATTTT.

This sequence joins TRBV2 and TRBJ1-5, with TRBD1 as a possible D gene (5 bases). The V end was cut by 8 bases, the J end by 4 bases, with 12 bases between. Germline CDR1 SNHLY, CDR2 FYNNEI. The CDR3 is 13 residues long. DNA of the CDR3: TGTGCCAGCCGATGGGACGGAAATCAGCCCCAGCATTTT. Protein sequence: CASRWDGNQPQHF.

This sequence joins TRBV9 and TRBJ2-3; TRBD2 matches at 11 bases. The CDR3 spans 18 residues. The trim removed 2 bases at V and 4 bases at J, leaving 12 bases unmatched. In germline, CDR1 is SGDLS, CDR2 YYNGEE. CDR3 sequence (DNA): TGTGCCAGCAGCGTGGGCGCCGTGGGACTAGCGGCCTCAGATACGCAGTATTTT. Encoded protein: CASSVGAVGLAASDTQYF.

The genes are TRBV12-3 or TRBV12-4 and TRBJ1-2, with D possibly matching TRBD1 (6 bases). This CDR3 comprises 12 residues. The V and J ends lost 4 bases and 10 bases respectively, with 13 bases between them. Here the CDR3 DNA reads TGTGCCAGCAGTTACCCGGGGGCCCACTACACCTTC. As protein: CASSYPGAHYTF.

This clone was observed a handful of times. The CDR3 coding sequence is TGTGCCAGCAGCATTGGGTTAAGCCACACTGAAGCTTTCTTT. This gives the protein CASSIGLSHTEAFF. The chain is built from TRBV11-3 and TRBJ1-1; D gene uncertain. There are 14 residues in the CDR3. V was shortened by 5 bases and J by 3 bases, with 13 bases between the two germline ends. Germline lookup yields CDR1 SGHNT and CDR2 YENEEA.

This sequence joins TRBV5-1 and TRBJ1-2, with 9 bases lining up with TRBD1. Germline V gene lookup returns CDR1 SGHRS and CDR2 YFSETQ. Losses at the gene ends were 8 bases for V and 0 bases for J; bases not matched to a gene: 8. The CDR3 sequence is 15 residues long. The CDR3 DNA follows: TGCGCCAGTAAGACCGGGACAGGGTCTAACTATGGCTACACCTTC. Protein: CASKTGTGSNYGYTF. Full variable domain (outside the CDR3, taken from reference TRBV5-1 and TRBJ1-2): KAGVTQTPRYLIKTRGQQVTLSCSPISGHRSVSWYQQTPGQGLQFLFEYFSETQRNKGNFPGRFSGRQFSNSRSEMNVSTLELGDSALYLCASKTGTGSNYGYTFGSGTRLTVV.

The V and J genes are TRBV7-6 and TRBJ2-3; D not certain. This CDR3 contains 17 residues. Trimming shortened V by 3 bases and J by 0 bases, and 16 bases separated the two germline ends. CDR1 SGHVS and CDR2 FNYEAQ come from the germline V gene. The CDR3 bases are TGTGCCAGCAGCTTTATCTGGGGAAAGACTAGCACAGATACGCAGTATTTT. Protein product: CASSFIWGKTSTDTQYF.

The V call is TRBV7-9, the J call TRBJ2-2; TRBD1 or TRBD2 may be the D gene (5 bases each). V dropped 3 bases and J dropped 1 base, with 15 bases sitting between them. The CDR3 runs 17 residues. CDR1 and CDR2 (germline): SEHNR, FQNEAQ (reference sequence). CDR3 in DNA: TGTGCCAGCAGCTTCACTCCGGGACGGAAGAACACCGGGGAGCTGTTTTTT. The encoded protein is CASSFTPGRKNTGELFF.

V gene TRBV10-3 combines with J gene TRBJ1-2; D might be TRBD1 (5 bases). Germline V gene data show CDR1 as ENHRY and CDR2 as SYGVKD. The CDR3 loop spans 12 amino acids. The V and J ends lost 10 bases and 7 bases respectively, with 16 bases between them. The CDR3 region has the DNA TGTGCCACCCAAGATCAAAGGGGTGGCTACACCTTC. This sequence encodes CATQDQRGGYTF.

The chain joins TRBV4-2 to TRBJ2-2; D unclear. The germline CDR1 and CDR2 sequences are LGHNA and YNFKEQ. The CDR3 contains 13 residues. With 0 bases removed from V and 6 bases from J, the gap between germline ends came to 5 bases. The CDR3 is CASSQDFAGELFF. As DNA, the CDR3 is TGTGCCAGCAGCCAAGATTTCGCCGGGGAGCTGTTTTTT.